Shown below are 27 T cell receptor beta chains from a single sample sequenced in a study of a mutant IDH1 vaccine in newly diagnosed glioma. These receptors' targets are unknown. This sample's time point: week 35, safety follow-up. Vaccine doses each comprised 300 ug of mutant IDH1 20-mer peptide, with topical imiquimod. Generated by immunoSEQ multiplex PCR, the TCRdb table keeps only in-frame clones and is missing some. This table holds about 65,000 clones, 80% to 90% found once. The sequences come from PBMCs, collected from a glioma patient whose treatment included an IDH1 peptide vaccine. The receptors here all came from a man aged 40-49 years with glioma.

The rearrangement links TRBV9 to TRBJ2-5, with D possibly being TRBD2 (5 bases). The germline V gene encodes CDR1 SGDLS and CDR2 YYNGEE. V shed 0 bases and J shed 4 bases, with 13 bases lying between them. The CDR3 length is 15 residues. The CDR3 DNA follows: TGTGCCAGCAGCGTAGAACCGGGGATCGGAGAGACCCAGTACTTC. It translates to CASSVEPGIGETQYF.

V is TRBV15 and J is TRBJ1-2; D is perhaps TRBD1 (6 bases). Trimming stripped 3 bases from V and 3 bases from J, with 11 bases between. Germline values: CDR1 LNHNV, CDR2 YYDKDF (reference sequence). The CDR3 sequence is 14 residues long. This CDR3 reads CATSRYREDYGYTF. CDR3 nucleotide sequence: TGTGCCACCAGCAGGTACAGGGAAGACTATGGCTACACCTTC.

The rearrangement joins TRBV30 to TRBJ2-7, with TRBD1 matching 8 bases. This CDR3 has 14 residues. The V gene end was trimmed by 2 bases and the J gene end by 7 bases; junction bases not matched to a gene: 10. Per the germline V gene, CDR1 is GTSNPN and CDR2 is SVGIG (reference sequence). CDR3 in amino acids: CAWSIPTGALEQYF. CDR3 coding DNA: TGTGCCTGGAGTATTCCGACAGGGGCCCTGGAGCAGTACTTC.

The chain employs TRBV28 and TRBJ2-1, with TRBD1 matching 11 bases. This CDR3 region has 16 residues. With V trimmed by 4 bases and J by 6 bases, 8 bases remained unmatched. Per the germline V gene, CDR1 is MDHEN and CDR2 is SYDVKM. CDR3 sequence: CASSSYGTGGTNEQFF. DNA for the CDR3: TGTGCCAGCAGTTCTTACGGGACAGGGGGAACCAATGAGCAGTTCTTC.

The chain is built from TRBV19 and TRBJ2-3, with 9 bases identical to TRBD1. Losses at the gene ends were 1 base for V and 4 bases for J; bases not matched to a gene: 3. The germline V gene has CDR1 LNHDA and CDR2 SQIVND (reference sequence). The CDR3 has 15 residues. The DNA of the CDR3 is TGTGCCAGTAGTATAGCGGGACAGGGCGCAGATACGCAGTATTTT. This encodes CASSIAGQGADTQYF.

This clone came up once. This CDR3 reads CASRPSRSTRTQETQYF. In DNA form, the CDR3 reads TGTGCCAGTAGGCCCTCCAGGTCAACCCGAACCCAAGAGACCCAGTACTTC. V and J are TRBV19 and TRBJ2-5, with D unresolved. Trimming left V 6 bases short and J 1 base short, with 21 bases between. The CDR3 covers 17 residues. Germline CDR1 reads LNHDA; CDR2 reads SQIVND (reference sequence).

This clone was observed a handful of times. The chain has TRBV6-5 and TRBJ1-5; no firm D call. The V end lost 5 bases, the J end lost 9 bases, and 14 bases lay between the germline ends. The CDR3 contains 13 residues. Germline-derived CDR1 and CDR2 are MNHEY and SVGAGI. In nucleotides, the CDR3 is TGTGCCAGCAGTGACCGATACCTTGGGCCCCAGCATTTT. As protein: CASSDRYLGPQHF.

This clone occurred once. This chain joins TRBV19 and TRBJ2-7; D may be TRBD1 (6 bases). Germline V gene data show CDR1 as LNHDA and CDR2 as SQIVND (reference sequence). This CDR3 has 13 residues. Trimming pared 4 bases from V and 5 bases from J, leaving 12 bases between. The CDR3 loop reads CASSTGTSDEQYF. Here the CDR3 DNA reads TGTGCCAGTAGTACCGGGACATCCGACGAGCAGTACTTC.

This clone appeared a single time. The rearrangement joins TRBV19 to TRBJ2-3; 9 positions agree with TRBD2. The CDR3 is 18 residues long. CDR1 is LNHDA and CDR2 is SQIVND in the germline V gene (reference sequence). With V trimmed by 3 bases and J by 0 bases, 10 bases remained unmatched. CDR3 DNA: TGTGCCAGTAGTATTGGTAGCGGGAGAACTACTAGCACAGATACGCAGTATTTT. Amino acid sequence: CASSIGSGRTTSTDTQYF. The full variable domain, completed using reference TRBV19 and TRBJ2-3, is DGGITQSPKYLFRKEGQNVTLSCEQNLNHDAMYWYRQDPGQGLRLIYYSQIVNDFQKGDIAEGYSVSREKKESFPLTVTSAQKNPTAFYLCASSIGSGRTTSTDTQYFGPGTRLTVL.

The J gene is TRBJ2-7, the V gene TRBV27; tentative D call: TRBD1 (6 bases). This CDR3 region has 15 residues. Between the trimmed V and J ends, which lost 2 bases and 5 bases, there was a span of 16 bases. The V gene's germline CDR1 is MNHEY and CDR2 SMNVEV (reference sequence). CDR3 nucleotide sequence: TGTGCCAGCAGTTTAAAGGCAGGGGATTTCCACGAGCAGTACTTC. Protein: CASSLKAGDFHEQYF.

The chain recombines TRBV29-1 with TRBJ2-7, with 10 bases aligning to TRBD1. Losses at the gene ends were 6 bases for V and 2 bases for J; bases not matched to a gene: 4. This CDR3 comprises 13 residues. The germline gives CDR1 SQVTM, CDR2 ANQGSEA. The CDR3 DNA is TGCAGCGTCGCAGGACAGGGGGCCTACGAGCAGTACTTC. Encoded protein: CSVAGQGAYEQYF.

Only a few counts were recorded for this clone. The rearrangement joins TRBV20-1 to TRBJ2-5; D is undetermined. Trimming left V 7 bases short and J 3 bases short, with 6 bases between. The length of the CDR3 is 10 residues. Germline CDR1 DFQATT, CDR2 SNEGSKA (reference sequence). The CDR3 nucleotides read TGCAGTGTGCGGAAAGAGACCCAGTACTTC. This codes for CSVRKETQYF.

This clone was recorded only once. The chain employs TRBV5-1 and TRBJ2-6; TRBD1 might be the D (5 bases). Germline V lookup: CDR1 SGHRS, CDR2 YFSETQ. The CDR3 totals 15 residues. Trimming took 4 bases from V and 4 from J, leaving 12 bases between them. CDR3 in amino acids: CASSPGLYGANVLTF. CDR3 DNA sequence: TGCGCCAGCAGCCCAGGGCTTTACGGGGCCAACGTCCTGACTTTC.

The J gene is TRBJ2-1, the V gene TRBV4-2, with D tentatively TRBD2 (6 bases). CDR1 and CDR2 (germline): LGHNA, YNFKEQ. The CDR3 runs to 16 residues. V lost 1 base and J lost 7, with 17 bases in between. CDR3 DNA: TGTGCCAGCAGCCAAGGAAACCGGGACTCCGTAAATGAGCAGTTCTTC. Translated, it gives CASSQGNRDSVNEQFF.

The rearrangement joins TRBV15 to TRBJ2-3, with a tentative D call TRBD1 (6 bases). Germline values: CDR1 LNHNV, CDR2 YYDKDF (reference sequence). Trimming removed 0 bases from V and 4 bases from J, with 11 bases in between. This CDR3 is 15 amino acids long. The CDR3 here is CATSRDSAGADTQYF. The CDR3 coding sequence is TGTGCCACCAGCAGAGATTCGGCAGGGGCAGATACGCAGTATTTT.

This clone was detected only once. This rearrangement joins TRBV11-2 to TRBJ2-1; D remains ambiguous. The CDR3 has 15 residues. From germline, CDR1 is SGHAT and CDR2 FQNNGV. The V end was cut by 2 bases, the J end by 4 bases, with 12 bases between. The CDR3 coding sequence is TGTGCCAGCAGCTTACCGGGTCCGAGGTACAATGAGCAGTTCTTC. Protein: CASSLPGPRYNEQFF. Looking up the rest from reference TRBV11-2 and TRBJ2-1 gives the full variable domain: EAGVAQSPRYKIIEKRQSVAFWCNPISGHATLYWYQQILGQGPKLLIQFQNNGVVDDSQLPKDRFSAERLKGVDSTLKIQPAKLEDSAVYLCASSLPGPRYNEQFFGPGTRLTVL.

This clone showed up just a few times. This chain connects TRBV7-2 to TRBJ2-7; TRBD2 aligns across 7 bases. CDR1 SGHTA and CDR2 FQGNSA come from the germline V gene. This CDR3 comprises 15 residues. J lost 10 bases, V lost 1 base, and 13 bases had no gene match. For the CDR3, the DNA is TGTGCCAGCAGCTTAGAAGCGGGGAGGGGTCCCCTACAGTACTTC. Amino acid sequence: CASSLEAGRGPLQYF.

The rearrangement uses TRBV7-9 and TRBJ2-5; 9 bases line up with TRBD1. Unmatched junction bases numbered 6, after V lost 5 bases and J lost 5 bases. The CDR3 sequence is 14 residues long. The germline V gene encodes CDR1 SEHNR and CDR2 FQNEAQ (reference sequence). Here the CDR3 reads CASSPTGGGETQYF. The CDR3 coding sequence is TGTGCCAGCAGCCCAACAGGGGGCGGTGAGACCCAGTACTTC.

The chain uses TRBV6-5 and TRBJ1-4, with no clear D. The germline V gene has CDR1 MNHEY and CDR2 SVGAGI. V lost 3 bases to trimming and J lost 8 bases, with 10 bases between them. The CDR3 sequence is 13 residues long. CDR3 region: CASSYSTREKLFF. As DNA, the CDR3 is TGTGCCAGCAGTTATTCTACGAGGGAAAAACTGTTTTTT.

CDR3 region: CASSDGTDLGYEQYF. The CDR3 DNA is TGTGCCAGCAGTGACGGTACCGACCTTGGCTACGAGCAGTACTTC. The V and J genes are TRBV25-1 and TRBJ2-7; D is uncertain. Between the trimmed V and J ends, which lost 3 bases and 3 bases, there was a span of 15 bases. CDR3 length: 15 residues. From germline, CDR1 is MGHDK and CDR2 SYGVNS.

This clone was seen more than once but under ten times. The CDR3 sequence: CASSVFTGGGQPQHF. The CDR3 DNA is TGTGCCAGCAGTGTATTTACAGGGGGCGGACAGCCCCAGCATTTT. The rearrangement links TRBV6-1 to TRBJ1-5; 9 bases align to TRBD1. CDR3 size: 15 residues. Trimming cost V 4 bases and J 7 bases; bases outside gene matches: 8. The germline gives CDR1 MNHNS, CDR2 SASEGT.

This chain joins TRBV6-6 and TRBJ1-2; no firm D call. The V and J ends lost 0 bases and 14 bases respectively, with 19 bases between them. The germline V gene encodes CDR1 MNHNY and CDR2 SVGAGI (reference sequence). The CDR3 runs 14 residues. In DNA form, the CDR3 reads TGTGCCAGCAGTTACTCGACAAGGCAGGAGACCAATACCTTC. Translated, it gives CASSYSTRQETNTF.

The chain links TRBV10-3 to TRBJ1-5; 12 bases agree with TRBD1. The CDR3 is made up of 14 amino acids. V shed 7 bases, J shed 6 bases, and the junction held 4 bases outside the gene matches. Germline V gene data show CDR1 as ENHRY and CDR2 as SYGVKD. CDR3 residues: CAIKGTGGGQPQHF. Here the CDR3 DNA reads TGTGCCATCAAGGGGACAGGGGGCGGTCAGCCCCAGCATTTT.

This clone was picked up a small number of times. The chain couples TRBV27 to TRBJ2-7; D is uncertain. This CDR3 contains 14 residues. Germline V CDR1 and CDR2: MNHEY, SMNVEV (reference sequence). Between the trimmed V and J ends, which lost 5 bases and 2 bases, there was a span of 13 bases. The CDR3 DNA follows: TGTGCCAGCAGTCCCTCAATAGGCCCCTACGAGCAGTACTTC. Amino acid sequence: CASSPSIGPYEQYF.

Of note for this clone: Other DNA variants within this sample encode the same CDR3. This sequence joins TRBV7-3 and TRBJ1-1, with TRBD1 as a possible D gene (5 bases). Deletions cut 5 bases from V and 1 base from J, with 8 bases between. CDR3 length: 13 residues. Per the germline V gene, CDR1 is SGHTA and CDR2 is FQGTGA. CDR3 bases: TGTGCCAGCAGCCCTCAGGGGAACACTGAAGCTTTCTTT. Encoded protein: CASSPQGNTEAFF. Variable domain in full (rest from reference TRBV7-3 and TRBJ1-1): GAGVSQTPSNKVTEKGKYVELRCDPISGHTALYWYRQSLGQGPEFLIYFQGTGAADDSGLPNDRFFAVRPEGSVSTLKIQRTERGDSAVYLCASSPQGNTEAFFGQGTRLTVV.

CDR3 loop: CASSSNTGELFF. In DNA form, the CDR3 reads TGTGCCAGCAGCTCCAACACCGGGGAGCTGTTTTTT. This chain joins TRBV7-2 and TRBJ2-2; D is unresolved. There are 12 residues in the CDR3. Germline V gene sequence: CDR1 SGHTA, CDR2 FQGNSA. V was trimmed by 4 bases and J by 2 bases, leaving 2 bases between them.

V gene TRBV19 combines with J gene TRBJ2-7; 7 bases match TRBD1. J was trimmed by 2 bases and V by 2 bases; bases with no gene match: 3. Germline-derived CDR1 and CDR2 are LNHDA and SQIVND (reference sequence). The CDR3 extends over 14 amino acids. The CDR3: CASSIRTGTYEQYF. The CDR3 bases are TGTGCCAGTAGTATAAGGACAGGAACCTACGAGCAGTACTTC.